Detailed here is one T cell receptor beta chain. Its antigen is not known. The entry originates in a study of cytomegalovirus exposure and HLA in healthy donors. Overall study: The 120 or so validation repertoires and the 666 first-cohort repertoires shared a platform, a later analysis reported.

Findings and caveats of the study: Reports described diagnosis of cytomegalovirus status by the classifier as highly specific and sensitive.

Libraries were prepared by immunoSEQ multiplex PCR; TCRdb keeps only in-frame clonotypes and omits some of them. The repertoire consists of 50,000 to 65,000 clones, with 85% to 95% occurring once and the leading ten covering roughly 6.6%. V was clipped by 5 bases and J by 9 bases; unmatched bases: 7. This CDR3 has 12 residues. Per germline, CDR1 SGHTA and CDR2 FQGTGA. The genes are TRBV7-3 and TRBJ2-7; 7 positions match TRBD1. The material sequenced was PBMCs. This TCR derives from a young woman in good health and CMV-seropositive. The CDR3 loop reads CASSTRQGPQYF. In DNA, the CDR3 is TGTGCCAGCAGCACAAGACAGGGCCCGCAGTACTTC. Full variable domain (rest looked up from reference TRBV7-3 and TRBJ2-7): GAGVSQTPSNKVTEKGKYVELRCDPISGHTALYWYRQSLGQGPEFLIYFQGTGAADDSGLPNDRFFAVRPEGSVSTLKIQRTERGDSAVYLCASSTRQGPQYFGPGTRLTVT.